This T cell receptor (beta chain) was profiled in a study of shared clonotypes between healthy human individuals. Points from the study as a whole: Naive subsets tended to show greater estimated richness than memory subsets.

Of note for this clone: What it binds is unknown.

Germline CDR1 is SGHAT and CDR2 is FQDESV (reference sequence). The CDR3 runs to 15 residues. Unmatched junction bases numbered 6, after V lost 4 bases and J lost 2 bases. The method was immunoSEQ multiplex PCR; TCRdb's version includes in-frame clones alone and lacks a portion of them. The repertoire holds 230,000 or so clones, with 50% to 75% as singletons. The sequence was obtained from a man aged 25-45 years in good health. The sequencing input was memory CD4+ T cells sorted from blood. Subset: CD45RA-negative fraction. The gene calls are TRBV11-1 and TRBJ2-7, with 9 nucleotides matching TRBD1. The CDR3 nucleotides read TGTGCCAGCAGCTCCTCGGACAGGGGTACCTACGAGCAGTACTTC. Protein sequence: CASSSSDRGTYEQYF.